Listed below are T cell receptor beta chains from one sample, sequenced in a study of T-cell memory formation after mild COVID-19. TCRdb used MiXCR to reprocess the 5' RACE reads, holding one entry per CDR3 protein. The sample lists roughly 600,000 distinct CDR3 sequences, roughly 17% seen once, with 12% in the top ten. The specimen sequenced was PBMCs or a T cell subset sorted from them (not recorded which). All receptors come from an adult woman who had mild COVID-19 (a few samples of this study predate the infection). Cell type and time point are not known. The conserved cysteine and the conserved F or W are not part of the CDR3 here.

TRBJ2-3,TRBV7-2,ASSNSRDRGVNTQY
TRBJ2-1,TRBV7-3,ASSTGLAGGNEQF
TRBJ1-1,TRBV5-4,AFSAGGNTEAF
TRBJ2-7,TRBV7-9,ASSSGASPYEQY
TRBJ2-1,TRBV14,ASSQDARVSYNEQF
TRBJ1-2,TRBV27,ASSTTGTHGYT
TRBJ1-2,TRBV6-1,ASSEGRGYGYT
TRBJ2-4,TRBV5-1,ASSLDQIQY
TRBJ2-1,TRBV27,ASSLGVRQKSWI
TRBJ2-7,TRBV6-2/TRBV6-3,ASSYSRLAGNYEQY
TRBJ2-1,TRBV20-1,SAGPYNEQF
TRBJ2-5,TRBV9,ASTRGGQETQY
TRBJ2-5,TRBV9,ASSVGPGGPETQY
TRBJ1-1,TRBV6-6,ASSYPTDMNTEAF
TRBJ1-5,TRBV19,ASSRAVINSNQPQH
TRBJ2-2,TRBV29-1,SANTGTGELF
TRBJ1-3,TRBV24-1,ATSDLPGNTIY